These T cell receptor beta chains were read from a single sample in a study of monozygotic twins with inflammatory bowel disease. TCRdb re-analyzed the 5' RACE reads; it lists each CDR3 protein once, without DNA. Its listing shows around 380,000 distinct CDR3 sequences. Sequencing was carried out using blood. All receptors derive from a human donor with ulcerative colitis or Crohn's disease, or a healthy co-twin of an affected twin (not recorded which). The CDR3 runs from the conserved cysteine through the conserved F or W.

v_gene,j_gene,CDR3aa
TRBV4-2,TRBJ2-6,CASSRTGAGANVLTF
TRBV5-8,TRBJ2-7,CASSSDYYHEQYF
TRBV7-3,TRBJ2-2,CASSSRDRVHTGELFF
TRBV20-1,TRBJ2-7,CSARDWGVGPYEQYF
TRBV12-3/TRBV12-4,TRBJ1-4,CASSLRQGVQNEKLFF
TRBV21-1,TRBJ2-5,CATLRGGRRQETQYF
TRBV9,TRBJ2-1,CASSPRTGGGYAEQFF
TRBV29-1,TRBJ1-1,CSVNPGQRKAFF
TRBV3-1,TRBJ2-2,CASSITTTGELFF
TRBV3-1,TRBJ1-2,CASSHGTYGYTF
TRBV6-2/TRBV6-3,TRBJ1-4,CASSRIRWDRAPSTNEKLFF
TRBV5-1,TRBJ1-5,CASSLEGQGAGQPQHF
TRBV29-1,TRBJ1-2,CSVDGGARYGYTF
TRBV4-3,TRBJ2-7,CASSQDADPSYEQYF
TRBV5-1,TRBJ1-2,CASSLEESGYTF
TRBV12-3/TRBV12-4,TRBJ1-2,CASSRTGIYGYTF
TRBV4-3,TRBJ2-3,CASSLGGGDTDTQYF
TRBV6-1,TRBJ2-7,CASSERSGGKNEQYF
TRBV19,TRBJ1-2,CASSSRKPGTYGYTF
TRBV15,TRBJ1-3,CATSRGTVGNTIYF
TRBV12-3/TRBV12-4,TRBJ1-6,CASTRTGGYNSPLHF
TRBV4-1,TRBJ1-2,CASSQEARADYGYTF
TRBV7-8,TRBJ2-6,CASSATAGANVLTF
TRBV24-1,TRBJ2-3,CATSDSSVSTQYF
TRBV18,TRBJ2-5,CASSPLVSKETQYF
TRBV7-8,TRBJ2-5,CASSLATRIQETQYF
TRBV30,TRBJ1-1,CAWSVGGLMNTEAFF
TRBV7-2,TRBJ2-2,CASRSKGLQYTGELFF
TRBV7-9,TRBJ1-1,CASSLGTEVEAFF
TRBV18,TRBJ2-7,CASSGDRTSYEQYF
TRBV3-1,TRBJ1-1,CASSQATPAGSTEAFF
TRBV20-1,TRBJ1-2,CSASARGNYGYTF
TRBV5-1,TRBJ2-7,CASRLDRVGEQYF
TRBV28,TRBJ2-1,CASGGGYHNEQFF
TRBV5-6,TRBJ2-1,CASSLTGWSYNEQFF
TRBV7-2,TRBJ1-2,CASSRPAGLLNYGYTF
TRBV5-1,TRBJ2-3,CASRGQTPTDTQYF
TRBV24-1,TRBJ2-7,CATSDPGTVPYEQYF
TRBV9,TRBJ2-6,CASSGANVLTF
TRBV3-1,TRBJ1-6,CASSQAGNSYNSPLHF
TRBV10-3,TRBJ2-5,CAIRAGQGLGKTQYF
TRBV7-6,TRBJ2-2,CASSSGTGIPTGELFF
TRBV10-3,TRBJ1-5,CASGQVSNQPQHF
TRBV29-1,TRBJ2-7,CSVQGQGAGYEQYF
TRBV2,TRBJ1-2,CASSAGTPLRYYGYTF
TRBV5-1,TRBJ2-7,CASSLEGTYEQYF
TRBV3-1,TRBJ1-2,CASSQDREGYGYTF
TRBV5-4,TRBJ2-3,CASTLRAGGLDTQYF
TRBV5-1,TRBJ1-1,CASSFRGSTEAFF
TRBV9,TRBJ1-1,CASSVDTGSTEAFF